These 5 T cell receptor beta chains share one sample of origin, sequenced in a study of T cells in Graves' hyperthyroidism and ophthalmopathy (dated by TCRdb to about 2019). Receptors were amplified or captured by multiplex PCR. TCRdb lists the instrument as Illumina HiSeq 2000. The TCR beta CDR3 regions were amplified from RNA transcripts. For the first round of RT-PCR on the TCR CDR3, the HTBI primer set was used together with the Qiagen OneStep RT-PCR kit. TCRdb trimmed public reads at Q25 via fastp, called clones via MiXCR and kept in-frame beta chains. Rows are combined by CDR3 protein, so each entry shows the most common genes and DNA. This sample gives about 290,000 distinct CDR3 sequences in total; about an eighth of them show up just once. Around 7.9% of the sample comes from the top ten. Sequences were obtained from blood. The source is a woman in her twenties or thirties with Graves' hyperthyroidism that later progressed to Graves' ophthalmopathy.

This clonotype occurred many times. The chain uses TRBV12-3 or TRBV12-4 and TRBJ2-5, with D possibly matching TRBD2 (6 bases). This CDR3 is built from 15 residues. The V and J ends lost 8 bases and 5 bases respectively, with 21 bases between them. The CDR3 is CASLRSRARGETQYF. DNA for the CDR3: TGTGCCAGCCTGAGATCTCGGGCCCGGGGGGAGACCCAGTACTTC.

This clonotype was seen ten or more times. The chain recombines TRBV15 with TRBJ1-4; no clear D gene. CDR1 and CDR2 (germline): LNHNV, YYDKDF (reference sequence). The CDR3 is 15 amino acids. Trimming removed 1 base from V and 8 bases from J, with 14 bases in between. The CDR3 loop is CATSRARESEEKLFF. The CDR3 coding sequence is TGTGCCACCAGCAGAGCGAGGGAGTCAGAGGAAAAACTGTTTTTT.

This clonotype was seen more than once but under ten times. This sequence may be a read error, since a much larger clone differs from it by one base. The chain has TRBV28 and TRBJ2-5; D uncertain. Germline V gene sequence: CDR1 MDHEN, CDR2 SYDVKM. The CDR3 is made up of 13 amino acids. Trimming took off 4 bases at V and 2 bases at J, with 8 bases between the two ends. CDR3 DNA sequence: TGTGCCAGCAGTTCCGTCGGGCAAGAGACCCAGTACTTC. It encodes CASSSVGQETQYF. Based on the CDR3 plus reference TRBV28 and TRBJ2-5, the full variable domain is DVKVTQSSRYLVKRTGEKVFLECVQDMDHENMFWYRQDPGLGLRLIYFSYDVKMKEKGDIPEGYSVSREKKERFSLILESASTNQTSMYLCASSSVGQETQYFGPGTRLLVL.

This clonotype was counted ten times or more. The V call is TRBV28, the J call TRBJ1-2, with a tentative D call TRBD1 (5 bases). Germline V gene lookup returns CDR1 MDHEN and CDR2 SYDVKM. V lost 4 bases, J lost 5 bases, and 17 bases lay in between. The CDR3 sequence is 15 residues long. CDR3 DNA sequence: TGTGCCAGCAGTTCGACCGGGACGGGAGGATATGGCTACACCTTC. Translation gives CASSSTGTGGYGYTF.

The chain is built from TRBV7-9 and TRBJ2-2, with 7 bases lining up with TRBD1. Trimming cost V 5 bases and J 4 bases; bases outside gene matches: 7. Per the germline V gene, CDR1 is SEHNR and CDR2 is FQNEAQ (reference sequence). CDR3 length: 15 residues. CDR3: CASSTGTASTGELFF. CDR3 nucleotide sequence: TGTGCCAGCAGCACCGGGACAGCGAGCACCGGGGAGCTGTTTTTT.